This T cell receptor (beta chain) was found in a study of blood T cell repertoires in COVID-19. Trimming at V came to 2 bases and at J to 3 bases, leaving 9 bases not matched to a gene. Germline values: CDR1 SQVTM, CDR2 ANQGSEA. The CDR3 runs 16 residues. There are a few counts of this clone. The method was immunoSEQ multiplex PCR; TCRdb's version includes in-frame clones alone and lacks a portion of them. Of about 260,000 clones listed, about 83% are singletons. V usage is TRBV29-1 and J usage is TRBJ2-7, with 11 bases lining up with TRBD2. The source of this sequence is a woman aged 45-60 years who had recovered from COVID-19. Sequenced input: PBMCs or T cells enriched from blood (not recorded which). The CDR3 nucleotides read TGCAGCGTTGAATCGATAGCGGGGGGGCGGGACTACGAGCAGTACTTC. This gives the protein CSVESIAGGRDYEQYF.